This T cell receptor beta chain was captured by sequencing in a study of blood T cell repertoires in COVID-19. For the study at large: Samples taken during acute and convalescent COVID-19 were collected in the United States, Italy and Spain. Sample material is recorded as cDNA or gDNA derived from T cells, B-cell-depleted T cells, or PBMCs.

There are 15 residues in the CDR3. J was trimmed by 5 bases and V by 0 bases; bases with no gene match: 6. The V gene's germline CDR1 is SGDLS and CDR2 YYNGEE. As handled by the study authors: Reference gene primer amplification gave nucleated cell count estimates. Assay used: immunoSEQ multiplex PCR; TCRdb lists only in-frame clones, some missing. The DNA gave D and trimming, while V, J and clone size come from that table. The table has over 250,000 clones, around 86% seen once; the top ten hold around 10%. The sequenced sample consisted of peripheral blood. The V gene is TRBV9, the J gene TRBJ2-3, with 7 bases lining up with TRBD2. The source of this sequence is a man aged 35-49 years who had recovered from COVID-19. This chain's CDR3 is CASSVAAGREDTQYF. DNA of the CDR3: TGTGCCAGCAGCGTAGCAGCGGGGAGGGAAGATACGCAGTATTTT.